The next 8 T cell receptor beta chains were all read from a single sample in a study of shared clonotypes between healthy human individuals. Only CD45RO-negative cells positively selected for CCR7 counted as naive CD8 cells, so terminally differentiated effector memory CD45RA+ cells were excluded. Method: immunoSEQ multiplex PCR; TCRdb's copy keeps in-frame clones and lacks some. The table lists almost 700,000 clones, roughly 94% of them singletons. The sequencing sample was made of naive CD8+ T cells sorted from blood. The receptors were sampled from a man aged 25 to 40 in good health.

The genes are TRBV27 and TRBJ1-1, with TRBD1 identical over 9 bases. J gave up 5 bases and V 4 bases, and 5 bases lay outside the gene matches. The CDR3 consists of 14 residues. Germline-derived CDR1 and CDR2 are MNHEY and SMNVEV (reference sequence). CDR3 region: CASSSGTGWTEAFF. CDR3 nucleotides: TGTGCCAGCAGTTCCGGGACAGGGTGGACTGAAGCTTTCTTT.

The gene calls are TRBV19 and TRBJ1-1; D may be TRBD1 (5 bases). Per germline, CDR1 LNHDA and CDR2 SQIVND (reference sequence). CDR3 size: 15 residues. Trimming took off 3 bases at V and 1 base at J, with 12 bases between the two ends. The CDR3 protein is CASSIRWGENTEAFF. For the CDR3, the DNA is TGTGCCAGTAGTATTCGGTGGGGGGAGAACACTGAAGCTTTCTTT. The whole variable domain, filled in from reference TRBV19 and TRBJ1-1, reads DGGITQSPKYLFRKEGQNVTLSCEQNLNHDAMYWYRQDPGQGLRLIYYSQIVNDFQKGDIAEGYSVSREKKESFPLTVTSAQKNPTAFYLCASSIRWGENTEAFFGQGTRLTVV.

The chain uses TRBV28 and TRBJ2-4, with D possibly matching TRBD2 (5 bases). Trimming removed 2 bases from V and 7 bases from J, with 15 bases in between. CDR1 and CDR2 from the germline V gene are MDHEN and SYDVKM. CDR3 size: 15 residues. The CDR3, as DNA: TGTGCCAGCAGTTTACGGCTAGCCCGAAGGAACATTCAGTACTTC. Translated: CASSLRLARRNIQYF.

The J gene is TRBJ2-5, the V gene TRBV6-6; the D is unclear. CDR1 MNHNY and CDR2 SVGAGI come from the germline V gene (reference sequence). V dropped 8 bases and J dropped 2 bases, with 15 bases sitting between them. This CDR3 region has 14 residues. Written as DNA, the CDR3 is TGTGCCAGCGTCCTAGAGGTCTCGCAAGAGACCCAGTACTTC. Its protein is CASVLEVSQETQYF.

The chain is built from TRBV27 and TRBJ2-2; D possibly corresponds to TRBD2 (6 bases). V lost 3 bases and J lost 4, with 12 bases in between. The CDR3 covers 15 residues. CDR1 MNHEY and CDR2 SMNVEV come from the germline V gene (reference sequence). CDR3 DNA: TGTGCCAGCAGTTTGATCATCGGGGGCACCGGGGAGCTGTTTTTT. Its protein is CASSLIIGGTGELFF.

The chain employs TRBV29-1 and TRBJ2-6; 9 bases fit TRBD1. The junction had 2 bases not matched to a gene; V was cut back by 2 bases and J by 0 bases. The CDR3 length is 16 residues. CDR1 is SQVTM, CDR2 ANQGSEA, per germline. The CDR3 protein is CSVEPGQGSGANVLTF. In DNA form, the CDR3 reads TGCAGCGTTGAACCGGGACAGGGCTCTGGGGCCAACGTCCTGACTTTC.

The chain carries TRBV7-9 and TRBJ1-1, with D unresolved. Looked up from germline, CDR1 is SEHNR and CDR2 is FQNEAQ (reference sequence). The CDR3 loop spans 14 amino acids. Trimming pared 4 bases from V and 0 bases from J, leaving 9 bases between. The CDR3 region has the DNA TGTGCCAGCAGCTCCCCTCCAGTGAACACTGAAGCTTTCTTT. This translates into CASSSPPVNTEAFF.

V gene TRBV4-3 combines with J gene TRBJ2-7; 9 bases align to TRBD2. The germline V gene encodes CDR1 LGHNA and CDR2 YSLEER. The J segment lost 0 bases and the V segment lost 1 base, leaving 10 bases of the junction unmatched. The CDR3 consists of 18 residues. The CDR3 reads CASSQGIAGASLSYEQYF. As DNA, the CDR3 is TGCGCCAGCAGCCAAGGTATAGCGGGAGCTTCCCTCTCCTACGAGCAGTACTTC.